The source of this TCR beta chain is a study of CD4+ T cells in melanoma (dated 2022 in TCRdb). Broadly, across the study: Neoantigen-specific CD4+ T cells in human melanoma were investigated in the study. Study-wide findings and limitations: The report described a correlation between neoantigen-specific CD4+ T cells and the function of CD8+ T cells, macrophages and B cells. Neoantigen-specific CD4+ T cells in melanoma were reported to have a range of differentiation states.

Donors were patients with melanoma. Per the germline V gene, SGHTA is the CDR1 and FQGNSA is the CDR2. The CDR3 spans 16 residues, from the cysteine through the phenylalanine. Just the 48-base CDR3 DNA is kept, in frame starting at base 1. V is reduced by 5 bases and J by 0 bases, leaving a spacing of 17 bases between them. Library prep was done by the immunoSEQ multiplex PCR assay. TCRdb took this table from immuneACCESS and kept in-frame rearrangements with V and J called. Such tables lack part of the clones; where checked against another copy, unresolved V genes explain under half of the gap, and the rest is unexplained. This sample has some 14,000 clones in its table, and 60% to 85% of those were observed once. Approximately 17% of the sample comes from the top ten. About this clone itself: The antigen it binds to is not known. No quality values exist for individual bases; no much larger clone is one base distant.

This chain joins TRBV7-2 to TRBJ2-7; the D gene is perhaps TRBD1 or TRBD2, each of them matching over 5 bases. Sequencing input: cells from a culture (not recorded whether cultured in vitro). The TCR sequence derives from a human donor with melanoma. In nucleotides, the sequence is TGTGCCAGCAGCGCAGGGCTGGGACGGTCCTCCTACGAGCAGTACTTC. The translation is CASSAGLGRSSYEQYF. The reference TRBV7-2 and TRBJ2-7 proteins fill in what lies around the CDR3, so the full variable domain reads GAGVSQSPSNKVTEKGKDVELRCDPISGHTALYWYRQSLGQGLEFLIYFQGNSAPDKSGLPSDRFSAERTGGSVSTLTIQRTQQEDSAVYLCASSAGLGRSSYEQYFGPGTRLTVT.